These 9 T cell receptor beta chains share one sample of origin, sequenced in a study of blood T cell repertoires in COVID-19. Repertoires were generated with immunoSEQ multiplex PCR, while TCRdb's copy carries only in-frame clones and drops some. The sample has about 260,000 clones; about 83% are singletons. Sequenced sample: PBMCs or T cells enriched from blood (not recorded which). These receptors were collected from a woman in her 50s who had recovered from COVID-19.

The chain has TRBV6-5 and TRBJ2-5; TRBD1 is a possible D gene (5 bases). CDR1 is MNHEY, CDR2 SVGAGI, per germline. V was clipped by 7 bases and J by 5 bases, with 14 bases between them. There are 13 residues in the CDR3. CDR3 protein: CASTPAGRETQYF. CDR3 DNA sequence: TGTGCCAGCACCCCGGCAGGGCGGGAGACCCAGTACTTC.

V and J are TRBV6-5 and TRBJ2-7, with a tentative D call TRBD2 (5 bases). Deletions cut 2 bases from V and 3 bases from J, with 5 bases between. In germline, CDR1 is MNHEY, CDR2 SVGAGI. The CDR3 is 12 residues long. The DNA of the CDR3 is TGTGCCAGCAGTTACGAGGGCTACGAGCAGTACTTC. Translated: CASSYEGYEQYF.

This clone came up once. The genes are TRBV4-3 and TRBJ2-1, with TRBD2 matching 15 bases. Germline-derived CDR1 and CDR2 are LGHNA and YSLEER. This CDR3 has 16 residues. V lost 4 bases and J lost 4; bases outside the gene matches: 2. The CDR3 coding sequence is TGCGCCAGCAGCCGAGGACTAGCGGGGGGGTACAATGAGCAGTTCTTC. This gives the protein CASSRGLAGGYNEQFF.

CDR3 sequence: CASNLNGDLQYF. As DNA, the CDR3 is TGTGCCAGCAACTTAAACGGGGATTTGCAGTACTTC. The chain carries TRBV6-6 and TRBJ2-7, with a possible D match to TRBD2 (5 bases). The CDR3 is 12 residues long. The V end was cut by 7 bases, the J end by 9 bases, with 16 bases between. CDR1 MNHNY and CDR2 SVGAGI come from the germline V gene (reference sequence).

This chain uses TRBV6-5 with TRBJ2-7, with D perhaps TRBD2 (7 bases). CDR1 and CDR2 (germline): MNHEY, SVGAGI. CDR3 length: 15 amino acids. The V end was cut by 7 bases, the J end by 4 bases, with 20 bases between. The DNA for the CDR3 is TGTGCCAGCATACAGGCGGGCGGGGGCTATTACGAGCAGTACTTC. Translation gives CASIQAGGGYYEQYF.

The chain couples TRBV14 to TRBJ2-2; maybe TRBD1 (5 bases). The V and J ends lost 0 bases and 6 bases respectively, with 8 bases between them. The CDR3 loop spans 14 amino acids. Germline V lookup: CDR1 SGHDN, CDR2 FVKESK. CDR3 nucleotide sequence: TGTGCCAGCAGCCAAGAGTTAGGGGCCGGGGAGCTGTTTTTT. It yields the protein CASSQELGAGELFF.

With regard to this clone: The same CDR3 is also encoded by other DNA sequences in this sample. V gene TRBV7-2 combines with J gene TRBJ1-1, with a weak D call TRBD1 (6 bases). The ends were cut back, 4 bases at V and 7 bases at J, with 10 bases in the middle. Germline V CDR1 and CDR2: SGHTA, FQGNSA. The CDR3 runs 12 residues. The CDR3 spells CASSSTGFEAFF. The CDR3 DNA follows: TGTGCCAGCAGCTCGACAGGCTTTGAAGCTTTCTTT.

This sequence joins TRBV20-1 and TRBJ2-1; D call uncertain. CDR1 DFQATT and CDR2 SNEGSKA come from the germline V gene (reference sequence). The V end lost 4 bases, the J end lost 4 bases, and 5 bases lay between the germline ends. This CDR3 comprises 11 residues. The CDR3 DNA is TGCAGTGCTATGCGGTACAATGAGCAGTTCTTC. Translated: CSAMRYNEQFF.

The chain recombines TRBV13 with TRBJ2-3; TRBD2 is a possible D gene (6 bases). The CDR3 sequence is 16 residues long. With 1 base removed from V and 2 bases from J, the gap between germline ends came to 13 bases. Germline lookup yields CDR1 PRHDT and CDR2 FYEKMQ (reference sequence). CDR3 protein: CASSLEGLSYTDTQYF. CDR3 DNA: TGTGCCAGCAGCTTAGAGGGACTCTCATACACAGATACGCAGTATTTT.